The sample holds one count of the clone carrying this T cell receptor (beta chain). This specimen belongs to a study of blood T cell repertoires in COVID-19. Study-level background: Acute and convalescent COVID-19 specimens originated in the United States, Italy and Spain. PBMCs, B-cell-depleted T cells, or T cells were the source of the cDNA or gDNA that made up the material.

Per the authors' pipeline: Estimated nucleated cell counts came from reference gene primer amplification. Clones were read by immunoSEQ multiplex PCR, and TCRdb kept only the in-frame ones, dropping some. V and J calls and clone size are copied from that table; D and trimming were computed from the DNA. This sample has 65,000 to 95,000 clones, with 75% to 90% found just once. This CDR3 contains 13 residues. V shed 6 bases, J shed 7 bases, and the junction held 7 bases outside the gene matches. Germline V gives CDR1 KGHSH, CDR2 LQKENI. The V and J genes are TRBV18 and TRBJ1-1, with 8 bases identical to TRBD1. Sequencing was carried out using peripheral blood. The sequence derives from a man aged 65 to 85 with active or convalescent COVID-19. The CDR3 protein is CASSRGQDLEAFF. The CDR3 DNA follows: TGTGCCAGCTCGCGGGGACAGGACCTTGAAGCTTTCTTT.